Listed here are 13 T cell receptor beta chains from one sample, sequenced in a study of T-cell reconstitution after alpha-beta-depleted transplantation in children. Using unique molecular identifiers, the investigators prepared the TCRbeta library. TCRdb called the PCR reads again in MiXCR, with one record for every CDR3 protein. This sample has a few hundred thousand distinct CDR3 sequences, with approximately 12% found just once. The specimen was PBMCs from the stem cell graft donor, collected from the stem cell graft. Receptors were obtained from a human donor who donated a stem cell graft to a child with combined immunodeficiency.

This clonotype was picked up many times. J is TRBJ2-2 and V is TRBV15; D perhaps matches TRBD2 (6 bases). This CDR3 contains 15 residues. The V gene's germline CDR1 is LNHNV and CDR2 YYDKDF (reference sequence). V was shortened by 0 bases and J by 3 bases, with 8 bases between the two germline ends. The CDR3 region is CATSRDWGDTGELFF. For the CDR3, the DNA is TGTGCCACCAGCAGAGATTGGGGGGACACCGGGGAGCTGTTTTTT.

The sample holds a few counts of this clonotype. The chain recombines TRBV18 with TRBJ1-1, with D perhaps matching TRBD1 (5 bases). This CDR3 contains 13 residues. Per the germline V gene, CDR1 is KGHSH and CDR2 is LQKENI. Trimming pared 6 bases from V and 3 bases from J, leaving 11 bases between. CDR3 DNA: TGTGCCAGCTCGGGGGACGCAGACACTGAAGCTTTCTTT. Translating gives CASSGDADTEAFF.

This rearrangement joins TRBV5-1 to TRBJ2-1, with 12 positions matching TRBD2. Germline V CDR1 and CDR2: SGHRS, YFSETQ. The ends lost 4 bases at V and 9 bases at J; junction bases unmatched: 11. The CDR3 runs to 16 residues. The CDR3 DNA reads as TGCGCCAGCAGCAGGGCTAGCGGGAGGGCCCTCGCTGAGCAGTTCTTC. It codes for CASSRASGRALAEQFF.

A few counts support this clonotype. This sequence joins TRBV28 and TRBJ2-1; tentative D call: TRBD1 (6 bases). Germline-derived CDR1 and CDR2 are MDHEN and SYDVKM. V lost 3 bases to trimming and J lost 14 bases, with 29 bases between them. The CDR3 is 17 residues long. The CDR3 DNA reads as TGTGCCAGCAGTTTTGCTACAGGGCAGCCCGGCGGAGGAACAAAGTTCTTC. This translates into CASSFATGQPGGGTKFF.

This clonotype has more than one count but fewer than ten. V and J are TRBV10-2 and TRBJ2-7; 10 bases align to TRBD2. Trimming cost V 8 bases and J 2 bases; bases outside gene matches: 9. The CDR3 runs to 15 residues. Germline CDR1 and CDR2: WSHSY and SAAADI. CDR3 nucleotides: TGCGCCAGCGACGGAGAGCGGGGGGGCCCCTACGAGCAGTACTTC. Its translation: CASDGERGGPYEQYF.

At least ten counts were recorded for this clonotype. This CDR3 reads CASSPQVGVSYNEQFF. CDR3 nucleotide sequence: TGTGCCAGCAGCCCTCAGGTAGGGGTCTCCTACAATGAGCAGTTCTTC. The V gene is TRBV5-6, the J gene TRBJ2-1; weak D call: TRBD1 (5 bases). The germline CDR1 and CDR2 sequences are SGHDT and YYEEEE. The CDR3 loop spans 16 amino acids. Trimming pared 4 bases from V and 0 bases from J, leaving 14 bases between.

The chain uses TRBV27 and TRBJ2-6, with no clear D. This CDR3 has 16 residues. V dropped 9 bases and J dropped 0 bases, with 15 bases sitting between them. Germline loops: CDR1 MNHEY, CDR2 SMNVEV (reference sequence). CDR3 region: CASHDRAASGANVLTF. The CDR3 nucleotides read TGTGCCAGTCACGATCGGGCCGCCTCTGGGGCCAACGTCCTGACTTTC.

This clonotype came up a few times. The chain uses TRBV5-1 and TRBJ2-2; D gene ambiguous. The CDR3 covers 14 residues. The V end was cut by 3 bases, the J end by 2 bases, with 8 bases between. Germline CDR1 reads SGHRS; CDR2 reads YFSETQ. The CDR3 spells CASSWGFNTGELFF. In DNA form, the CDR3 reads TGCGCCAGCAGCTGGGGTTTCAACACCGGGGAGCTGTTTTTT.

This clonotype was seen a few times. The chain links TRBV6-5 to TRBJ2-7; 10 positions agree with TRBD1. In germline, CDR1 is MNHEY, CDR2 SVGAGI. After removal of 4 bases from V and 9 bases from J, the junction contained 9 bases not matched to a gene. This CDR3 contains 14 residues. The CDR3 nucleotides are TGTGCCAGCAGTTCCGGGACAGGGGTAACGGGGCAGTACTTC. It is translated as CASSSGTGVTGQYF.

This clonotype has more than one count but fewer than ten. The rearrangement joins TRBV12-3 or TRBV12-4 to TRBJ2-6; a possible D gene is TRBD1 (6 bases). The CDR3 is made up of 15 amino acids. V was clipped by 5 bases and J by 2 bases, with 10 bases between them. CDR3 coding DNA: TGTGCCAGCAGTCCAACAGGGCCTGGGGCCAACGTCCTGACTTTC. Its translation: CASSPTGPGANVLTF.

At least ten counts were recorded for this clonotype. The chain employs TRBV6-1 and TRBJ2-3; TRBD1 matches 8 bases. V trimming: 6 bases; J trimming: 4 bases; junction bases outside the gene matches: 9. The CDR3 length is 15 residues. Germline lookup yields CDR1 MNHNS and CDR2 SASEGT. For the CDR3, the DNA is TGTGCCAGCAGCCGGGACAGGTGGGGGCCAGATACGCAGTATTTT. Translating gives CASSRDRWGPDTQYF.

This clonotype was counted at least ten times. The chain uses TRBV20-1 and TRBJ2-1; TRBD2 matches at 12 bases. CDR3 size: 15 residues. After removal of 3 bases from V and 9 bases from J, the junction contained 9 bases not matched to a gene. Germline V gives CDR1 DFQATT, CDR2 SNEGSKA (reference sequence). CDR3 DNA: TGCAGTGCTAGGGAACTAGCGGGGGGCGCGAGTGAGCAGTTCTTC. It translates to CSARELAGGASEQFF.

This clonotype was recorded a few times. V is TRBV6-4 and J is TRBJ2-7, with D tentatively TRBD1 (6 bases). CDR1 is MRHNA, CDR2 SNTAGT, per germline. The length of the CDR3 is 14 residues. V was clipped by 0 bases and J by 6 bases, with 12 bases between them. CDR3 in amino acids: CASSDSLGASEQYF. CDR3 coding DNA: TGTGCCAGCAGTGACTCGCTGGGGGCAAGCGAGCAGTACTTC.